These T cell receptor beta chains were read from a single sample in a study of cytomegalovirus exposure and HLA in healthy donors. Only in-frame clones appear in the TCRdb table, and some are missing; sequencing was by immunoSEQ multiplex PCR. Counted here are 200,000 to 300,000 clones, about 77% occurring once; the ten biggest clones make up approximately 0.47%. Source material: PBMCs. The receptors stem from a boy aged 5-17 years in good health and CMV-seronegative. The CDR3 runs from the conserved cysteine through the conserved F or W. A D gene is named only where the DNA matches it firmly. The size of a clone is reported for some rows only, either as once, few or many, or as a class for expanded clones.

v_gene	abundance	j_gene	d_gene	CDR3nt	CDR3aa
TRBV19	NA	TRBJ1-5	TRBD1	TGTGCCAGTAGTCTGGACAGGGTAAGTGTTCAGCCCCAGCATTTT	CASSLDRVSVQPQHF
TRBV6-1	NA	TRBJ1-1	NA	TGTGCCAGCAGTGAACAGGGATTTGACACTGAAGCTTTCTTT	CASSEQGFDTEAFF
TRBV27	few	TRBJ2-3	TRBD1	TGTGCCAGCAAGGTCCCCGGGACAGGGGTTTATTTT	CASKVPGTGVYF
TRBV9	NA	TRBJ2-3	NA	TGTGCCAGCAGCGTAGGGGCTAGCAGTAGCACAGATACGCAGTATTTT	CASSVGASSSTDTQYF
TRBV4-1	few	TRBJ2-2	TRBD2	TGCGCCAGCAGCCGGACTAGCGGGGTTAACACCGGGGAGCTGTTTTTT	CASSRTSGVNTGELFF
TRBV29-1	NA	TRBJ1-1	NA	TGCAGCGTTGAAGACGCAGAGAACACTGAAGCTTTCTTT	CSVEDAENTEAFF
TRBV7-8	few	TRBJ1-1	TRBD1	TGTGCCAGCAGCTTAGTAGCCAGGGGGGACACTGAAGCTTTCTTT	CASSLVARGDTEAFF
TRBV6-1	NA	TRBJ1-5	NA	TGTGCCAGTGGGCAGGGCCTTAGCAATCAGCCCCAGCATTTT	CASGQGLSNQPQHF
TRBV7-9	NA	TRBJ1-3	NA	TGTGCCTCTGAGGTAGCTGCTGGAAACACCATATATTTT	CASEVAAGNTIYF
TRBV7-9	few	TRBJ2-7	TRBD2	TGTGCCAGCAGCTTAGCAATAGCGGGAGTCTACGAGCAGTACTTC	CASSLAIAGVYEQYF
TRBV5-4	NA	TRBJ1-4	NA	TGTGCCAGCAGCTTGGCGACGGGTGGGGGGGGAGAAAAACTGTTTTTT	CASSLATGGGGEKLFF
TRBV18	NA	TRBJ1-6	NA	TGTGCCAGCTCACCGCGGACAGTTCGAAATTCACCCCTCCACTTT	CASSPRTVRNSPLHF
TRBV5-4	few	TRBJ2-7	TRBD2	TGTGCCAGCAGCTTGGGACTAGCGGAATACGAGCAGTACTTC	CASSLGLAEYEQYF
TRBV5-1	NA	TRBJ1-3	NA	TGCGCCAGCAGCTTGGTACCACTCTCCGACTCTGGAAACACCATATATTTT	CASSLVPLSDSGNTIYF
TRBV9	few	TRBJ2-7	TRBD1	TGTGCCAGCAGAGGACAGGGGCCGGGGGAGCAGTACTTC	CASRGQGPGEQYF
TRBV30	NA	TRBJ1-5	TRBD1	TGTGCCTGGGACAGGGGAGACAATCAGCCCCAGCATTTT	CAWDRGDNQPQHF
TRBV30	NA	TRBJ2-1	NA	TGTGCCGGAGGGGAAGGATCCTACAATGAGCAGTTCTTC	CAGGEGSYNEQFF
TRBV7-8	NA	TRBJ1-2	TRBD1	TGTGCCAGCAGCTTAGTACAGGGGGTGAACGGCTACACCTTC	CASSLVQGVNGYTF
TRBV6-5	NA	TRBJ2-2	NA	TGTGCCAGCAGTTACAGAGCATACACCGGGGAGCTGTTTTTT	CASSYRAYTGELFF
TRBV5-1	NA	TRBJ1-1	TRBD1	TGCGCCAGCAGCAGATTACAGGGGGTTGGTGAAGCTTTCTTT	CASSRLQGVGEAFF
TRBV4-2	NA	TRBJ1-1	NA	TGTGCCAGCAGCCAAGATTGGGGAGCGGAAGCTTTCTTT	CASSQDWGAEAFF
TRBV11-3	NA	TRBJ2-5	TRBD2	TGTGCCAGCGGCCTGGGGGGGGACCAAGAGACCCAGTACTTC	CASGLGGDQETQYF
TRBV5-4	NA	TRBJ2-3	TRBD2	TGTGCCAGCAGCTTGGTTAGCGGGGCAGATACGCAGTATTTT	CASSLVSGADTQYF